These 5 T cell receptor beta chains were sequenced from one sample in a study of shared clonotypes between healthy human individuals. The table came from immunoSEQ multiplex PCR; TCRdb's copy has only in-frame clones and leaves some out. The sample comprises fewer than 1.6 million clones, around 98.5% of which are singletons, and roughly 0.36% rests with the top ten. The source material was naive CD4+ T cells sorted from blood. Subset in this sample: CD45RA+ positively selected. The receptor source for this set is a man aged 25-45 years in good health.

This sequence joins TRBV7-9 and TRBJ1-2, with no clear D. This CDR3 contains 15 residues. V was clipped by 5 bases and J by 3 bases, with 16 bases between them. In germline, CDR1 is SEHNR, CDR2 FQNEAQ (reference sequence). CDR3 sequence reads: CASSELPLSDYGYTF. In nucleotides, the CDR3 is TGTGCCAGCAGCGAACTCCCCCTTTCCGACTATGGCTACACCTTC.

The chain is built from TRBV5-1 and TRBJ2-5; 8 bases match TRBD1. The CDR3 has 14 amino acids. Germline-derived CDR1 and CDR2 are SGHRS and YFSETQ. The V segment lost 0 bases and the J segment 5 bases; nucleotides outside the gene matches: 3. Written as DNA, the CDR3 is TGCGCCAGCAGCTTGGCAGGGGGCCTGGAGACCCAGTACTTC. Protein sequence: CASSLAGGLETQYF. The full variable domain, rest sourced from reference TRBV5-1 and TRBJ2-5, is KAGVTQTPRYLIKTRGQQVTLSCSPISGHRSVSWYQQTPGQGLQFLFEYFSETQRNKGNFPGRFSGRQFSNSRSEMNVSTLELGDSALYLCASSLAGGLETQYFGPGTRLLVL.

This chain joins TRBV5-4 and TRBJ1-1, with 7 bases lining up with TRBD1. The CDR3 runs to 18 residues. Trimming cost V 4 bases and J 0 bases; bases outside gene matches: 15. The germline V gene has CDR1 SGHNT and CDR2 YYREEE (reference sequence). The CDR3 spells CASSPRGRHVRMNTEAFF. CDR3 sequence (DNA): TGTGCCAGCAGCCCGAGGGGGCGTCACGTCAGGATGAACACTGAAGCTTTCTTT.

With respect to this clone: This sample also contains other DNA sequences that code for the same CDR3. The chain links TRBV6-5 to TRBJ1-2; TRBD1 agrees at 9 bases. This CDR3 region has 13 residues. The ends lost 4 bases at V and 4 bases at J; junction bases unmatched: 1. The germline CDR1 and CDR2 sequences are MNHEY and SVGAGI. The CDR3 sequence is CASSWTGAYGYTF. The CDR3 DNA reads as TGTGCCAGCAGTTGGACAGGGGCCTATGGCTACACCTTC.

CDR3 in amino acids: CASSLRTSGSYEQFF. CDR3 sequence (DNA): TGTGCCAGCAGTTTAAGGACTAGCGGGAGCTATGAGCAGTTCTTC. V and J are TRBV27 and TRBJ2-1, with 13 bases fitting TRBD2. V trimming: 2 bases; J trimming: 8 bases; junction bases outside the gene matches: 3. There are 15 residues in the CDR3. Germline assignment: CDR1 MNHEY and CDR2 SMNVEV (reference sequence).